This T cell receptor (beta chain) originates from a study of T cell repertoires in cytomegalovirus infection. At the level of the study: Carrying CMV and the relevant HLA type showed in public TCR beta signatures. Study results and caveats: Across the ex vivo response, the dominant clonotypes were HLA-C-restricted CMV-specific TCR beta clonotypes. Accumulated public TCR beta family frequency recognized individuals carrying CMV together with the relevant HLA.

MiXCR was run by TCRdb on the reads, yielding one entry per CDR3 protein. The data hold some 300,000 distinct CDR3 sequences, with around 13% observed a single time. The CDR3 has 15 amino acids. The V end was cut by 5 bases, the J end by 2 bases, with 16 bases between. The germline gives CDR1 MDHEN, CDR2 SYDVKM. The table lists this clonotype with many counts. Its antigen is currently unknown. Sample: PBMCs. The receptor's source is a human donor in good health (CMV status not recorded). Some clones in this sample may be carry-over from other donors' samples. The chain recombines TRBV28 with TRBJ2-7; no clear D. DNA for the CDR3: TGTGCCAGCAGTAGTGGTGATGCAGGAGCCTACGAGCAGTACTTC. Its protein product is CASSSGDAGAYEQYF.